This note documents a single T cell receptor beta chain sequence. Antigen specificity is unknown. This CDR3 is built from 13 residues. Germline V gene sequence: CDR1 MNHNS, CDR2 SASEGT. The junction had 0 bases not matched to a gene; V was cut back by 3 bases and J by 3 bases. This entry comes from a study of T cells in tuberculosis. On the study more broadly: IGRA-negative adolescents, IGRA-positive adolescents with latent tuberculosis and adults with active tuberculosis formed this South African cohort. Study-level findings and limits: GEM motif frequencies gave about 70% accuracy; the GMM repertoire gave approximately 90%.

This table comes from immunoSEQ multiplex PCR, and its TCRdb copy is limited to in-frame clones, with some not included. Here the sample spans roughly 29,000 clones, over 90% being singletons. V gene TRBV6-1 combines with J gene TRBJ2-3, with 7 bases matching TRBD2. Input material: PBMCs. This receptor was identified in a donor aged 10 to 29 with latent tuberculosis or without tuberculosis infection. CDR3 in DNA: TGTGCCAGCAGTGAGCGGGAGACAGATACGCAGTATTTT. Translation gives CASSERETDTQYF.